This entry concerns a single T cell receptor (beta chain). This sample was included in a study of blood T cell repertoires in COVID-19. Study background: There were acute and convalescent COVID-19 samples, and they came from the United States, Italy and Spain. T cells, B-cell-depleted T cells, or PBMCs provided the cDNA or gDNA that served as material.

Some clones are missing from TCRdb's copy, which holds only in-frame ones; the method was immunoSEQ multiplex PCR. The sample consists of fewer than 350,000 clones, roughly 90% of them appearing once. Those who participated ranged in age from roughly 18 to 89 years and resided in about two dozen US areas. Clinical histories supplied by participants themselves formed the basis of cohort assignment. Germline CDR1 is LNHDA and CDR2 is SQIVND (reference sequence). The CDR3 length is 15 residues. The V end was cut by 4 bases, the J end by 0 bases, with 10 bases between. This chain joins TRBV19 and TRBJ1-5; D call uncertain. The receptor was isolated from a woman in her thirties or forties with acute COVID-19. Input material: PBMCs or T cells enriched from blood (not recorded which). CDR3: CASSTGPHSNQPQHF. DNA of the CDR3: TGTGCCAGTAGTACAGGTCCTCATAGCAATCAGCCCCAGCATTTT.